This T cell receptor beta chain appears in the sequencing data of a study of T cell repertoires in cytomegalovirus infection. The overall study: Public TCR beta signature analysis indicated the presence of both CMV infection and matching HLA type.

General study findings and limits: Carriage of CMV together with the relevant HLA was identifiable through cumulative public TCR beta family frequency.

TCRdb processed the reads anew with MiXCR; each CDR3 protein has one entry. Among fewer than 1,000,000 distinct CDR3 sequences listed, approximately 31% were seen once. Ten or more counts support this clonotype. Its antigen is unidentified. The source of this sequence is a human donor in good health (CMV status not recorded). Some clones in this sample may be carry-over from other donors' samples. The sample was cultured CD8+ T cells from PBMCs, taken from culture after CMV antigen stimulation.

The CDR3: CASSSPRNYGYTF. The CDR3 nucleotides read TGTGCCAGCAGTTCACCTAGAAACTATGGCTACACCTTC. The chain is built from TRBV28 and TRBJ1-2; D is undetermined. The CDR3 extends over 13 amino acids. In germline, CDR1 is MDHEN, CDR2 SYDVKM. The ends were cut back, 4 bases at V and 2 bases at J, with 8 bases in the middle.